Below, 29 T cell receptor beta chains from the same sample are listed, as sequenced in a study of CD8 T cells in Susac syndrome. After extraction with the RNeasy kit, about 0.45 to 1 ug of the RNA was reverse transcribed using random hexamers. Each CDR3 protein gets one entry after TCRdb re-called the immunoSEQ multiplex PCR reads with MiXCR. The sample includes about 300,000 distinct CDR3 sequences, 92% of them seen just once. Sequencing input: CD4+ T cells from PBMCs. These receptor sequences come from a human donor with multiple sclerosis.

This chain joins TRBV30 and TRBJ1-6; D not certain. This CDR3 has 14 amino acids. Looked up from germline, CDR1 is GTSNPN and CDR2 is SVGIG (reference sequence). V was clipped by 0 bases and J by 0 bases, with 3 bases between them. DNA of the CDR3: TGTGCCTGGAGTGTTTTCTCCTATAATTCACCCCTCCACTTT. Translated: CAWSVFSYNSPLHF.

The table lists this clonotype with a count of one. The rearrangement links TRBV20-1 to TRBJ1-4; D possibly corresponds to TRBD1 (6 bases). Trimming removed 3 bases from V and 7 bases from J, with 12 bases in between. The CDR3 has 13 residues. In germline, CDR1 is DFQATT, CDR2 SNEGSKA (reference sequence). CDR3 region: CSASSRGGEKLFF. The CDR3 nucleotides read TGCAGTGCTAGTAGCAGGGGAGGTGAAAAACTGTTTTTT.

The chain is built from TRBV23-1 and TRBJ1-3; D not resolved. TRBV23-1 has ORF status, its function being uncertain. Trimming took off 3 bases at V and 3 bases at J, with 12 bases between the two ends. CDR3 length: 15 amino acids. The CDR3 bases are TGCGCCAGCAGTCACCCCTTGGAATTTGGAAACACCATATATTTT. Translating it yields CASSHPLEFGNTIYF.

DNA of the CDR3: TGTGCCAGTTACCAGGACAGGCTTTCCTACGAGCAGTACTTC. It codes for CASYQDRLSYEQYF. This chain connects TRBV5-7 to TRBJ2-7, with 7 bases that match TRBD1. TRBV5-7 is marked as an open reading frame, function uncertain. The CDR3 length is 14 residues. V trimming: 8 bases; J trimming: 1 base; junction bases outside the gene matches: 9.

The chain combines TRBV6-2 or TRBV6-3 with TRBJ2-1; 9 nucleotides line up with TRBD2. Germline-derived CDR1 and CDR2 are MNHEY and SVGEGT. V was pared by 4 bases and J by 10 bases, with 5 bases of the junction left unmatched. There are 13 residues in the CDR3. The CDR3 region is CASSWALAGEQFF. The CDR3 nucleotides read TGTGCCAGCAGTTGGGCCCTAGCGGGAGAGCAGTTCTTC.

Points on this clonotype: One end of the junction varies from germline; a read error may be responsible. The chain combines TRBV7-7 with TRBJ2-2; TRBD1 matches 8 bases. CDR3 length: 15 residues. Germline V gene lookup returns CDR1 SSHAT and CDR2 FNYEAQ (reference sequence). In nucleotides, the CDR3 is TGTGCTAGCAGTCCGACAGGGGCGGACACCGGGGAGCTGTTTTTT. Protein product: CASSPTGADTGELFF.

The V call is TRBV20-1, the J call TRBJ1-5; 9 bases agree with TRBD1. The germline gives CDR1 DFQATT, CDR2 SNEGSKA (reference sequence). V lost 4 bases to trimming and J lost 4 bases; unmatched junction nucleotides: 8. The length of the CDR3 is 15 residues. CDR3 bases: TGCAGTGCTACCGCAACCGGGACAGGGAATCAGCCCCAGCATTTT. Encoded protein: CSATATGTGNQPQHF.

The CDR3: CASSHYLGGGNQPQHF. CDR3 coding DNA: TGTGCCAGCAGTCACTACCTCGGGGGAGGCAATCAGCCCCAGCATTTT. The chain combines TRBV5-8 with TRBJ1-5; D is possibly TRBD1 (5 bases). CDR3 length: 16 amino acids. Germline values: CDR1 SGHTS, CDR2 YDEGEE. V was cut by 5 bases and J by 2 bases, with 17 bases left in between.

V usage is TRBV19 and J usage is TRBJ1-2, with a weak D call TRBD1 (6 bases). The V gene lost 7 bases and the J gene lost 7 bases, with 16 bases spanning the gap. Germline-derived CDR1 and CDR2 are LNHDA and SQIVND (reference sequence). The CDR3 runs to 13 residues. CDR3 nucleotides: TGTGCCAGTAAGGGTCAGGGGTCTAGTGGCTACACCTTC. This gives the protein CASKGQGSSGYTF.

The rearrangement uses TRBV21-1 and TRBJ2-7. TRBV21-1 is designated a pseudogene. The CDR3 runs 14 residues. The CDR3, as DNA: TGTGCCAGCAGCAAAGGTCGCACCAGCTACGAGCAGTACTTC. Its translation: CASSKGRTSYEQYF.

The chain uses TRBV12-3 or TRBV12-4 and TRBJ1-6, with D perhaps TRBD1 (5 bases). Between the trimmed V and J ends, which lost 4 bases and 0 bases, there was a span of 10 bases. The CDR3 runs to 16 residues. DNA of the CDR3: TGTGCCAGCAGTTCATGGGGGAGCTCCTATAATTCACCCCTCCACTTT. Translating gives CASSSWGSSYNSPLHF.

The CDR3 DNA reads TGCGCCAGCAGCCAAGATAGGCGTTTGAATGGCTACACCTTC. Translated, it gives CASSQDRRLNGYTF. The genes are TRBV4-1 and TRBJ1-2; the D is unclear. Germline CDR1 is MGHRA and CDR2 is YSYEKL. V was cut by 0 bases and J by 6 bases, with 11 bases left in between. The CDR3 covers 14 residues.

This rearrangement joins TRBV3-1 to TRBJ1-1; no clear D gene. Between the trimmed V and J ends, which lost 5 bases and 0 bases, there was a span of 10 bases. The CDR3 is made up of 14 amino acids. Germline values: CDR1 LGHDT, CDR2 YNNKEL (reference sequence). The CDR3 region has the DNA TGTGCCAGCAGCGTAGCCCTTTTGAACACTGAAGCTTTCTTT. This sequence encodes CASSVALLNTEAFF.

The rearrangement joins TRBV7-2 to TRBJ2-4; 16 nucleotides align to TRBD2. This CDR3 is 19 amino acids long. CDR1 is SGHTA, CDR2 FQGNSA, per germline. J lost 1 base, V lost 4 bases, and 7 bases had no gene match. CDR3 DNA: TGTGCCAGCAGCTGGGGACTAGCGGGAGGGCCGCGGGCCAAAAACATTCAGTACTTC. Protein sequence: CASSWGLAGGPRAKNIQYF.

The chain recombines TRBV29-1 with TRBJ1-2, with no clear D. The CDR3 sequence is 13 residues long. Germline V gene data show CDR1 as SQVTM and CDR2 as ANQGSEA. The germline V and J ends were trimmed by 5 bases and 5 bases, with 15 bases remaining between them. The CDR3 region has the DNA TGCAGCGTTATGGTAGAGCAAAAATATGGCTACACCTTC. This encodes CSVMVEQKYGYTF.

The gene calls are TRBV20-1 and TRBJ1-2; D unclear. The CDR3 loop spans 13 amino acids. Germline CDR1 DFQATT, CDR2 SNEGSKA (reference sequence). V lost 1 base and J 1 base, leaving 7 bases between the germline ends. This CDR3 is CSARGLDNYGYTF. CDR3 bases: TGCAGTGCTAGAGGACTGGATAACTATGGCTACACCTTC.

J is TRBJ1-1 and V is TRBV6-1, with D perhaps matching TRBD1 (5 bases). The CDR3 is 15 residues long. Trimming cost V 4 bases and J 4 bases, with 16 bases left between them. The germline CDR1 and CDR2 sequences are MNHNS and SASEGT. As DNA, the CDR3 is TGTGCCAGCAGTGTTGGTTCAGGGTTGGTCACTGAAGCTTTCTTT. This codes for CASSVGSGLVTEAFF.

The rearrangement uses TRBV7-9 and TRBJ2-3, with TRBD2 identical over 10 bases. The CDR3 consists of 16 residues. CDR1 is SEHNR and CDR2 is FQNEAQ in the germline V gene (reference sequence). The V segment lost 2 bases and the J segment 12 bases; nucleotides outside the gene matches: 14. The CDR3 loop is CASSLQLAGPPPRQYF. DNA for the CDR3: TGTGCCAGCAGCTTACAACTAGCGGGACCGCCCCCTCGACAGTATTTT.

The chain links TRBV3-1 to TRBJ1-2; 7 nucleotides match TRBD1. J lost 3 bases, V lost 1 base, and 5 bases had no gene match. This CDR3 comprises 15 residues. The germline V gene has CDR1 LGHDT and CDR2 YNNKEL (reference sequence). DNA of the CDR3: TGTGCCAGCAGCCAAGCTGACAGGGCTTACTATGGCTACACCTTC. Amino acid sequence: CASSQADRAYYGYTF. Full variable domain (missing parts from reference TRBV3-1 and TRBJ1-2): DTAVSQTPKYLVTQMGNDKSIKCEQNLGHDTMYWYKQDSKKFLKIMFSYNNKELIINETVPNRFSPKSPDKAHLNLHINSLELGDSAVYFCASSQADRAYYGYTFGSGTRLTVV.

The chain joins TRBV7-6 to TRBJ2-7; D is possibly TRBD1 or TRBD2 (5 bases each). Germline V lookup: CDR1 SGHVS, CDR2 FNYEAQ. Deletions cut 5 bases from V and 6 bases from J, with 8 bases between. The CDR3 runs 11 residues. The CDR3 reads CASSGGIEQYF. The CDR3 DNA reads as TGTGCCAGCAGCGGGGGTATCGAGCAGTACTTC.

The chain couples TRBV6-1 to TRBJ2-3, with unresolved D. V was pared by 8 bases and J by 2 bases, with 11 bases between. This CDR3 region has 13 residues. Looked up from germline, CDR1 is MNHNS and CDR2 is SASEGT. As DNA, the CDR3 is TGTGCCAGCCGGCCTCCTACCACAGATACGCAGTATTTT. Encoded protein: CASRPPTTDTQYF.

In its sample, this clonotype was seen once. The chain links TRBV7-9 to TRBJ1-1; TRBD1 might be the D (6 bases). This CDR3 is 12 amino acids long. Looked up from germline, CDR1 is SEHNR and CDR2 is FQNEAQ (reference sequence). The germline V and J ends were trimmed by 4 bases and 7 bases, with 10 bases remaining between them. CDR3 residues: CASSSGGVEAFF. CDR3 bases: TGTGCCAGCAGCTCGGGGGGCGTTGAAGCTTTCTTT. The whole variable domain, filled in from reference TRBV7-9 and TRBJ1-1, reads DTGVSQNPRHKITKRGQNVTFRCDPISEHNRLYWYRQTLGQGPEFLTYFQNEAQLEKSRLLSDRFSAERPKGSFSTLEIQRTEQGDSAMYLCASSSGGVEAFFGQGTRLTVV.

The V gene is TRBV6-5, the J gene TRBJ2-7, with D maybe TRBD2 (7 bases). The ends were cut back, 5 bases at V and 2 bases at J, with 16 bases in the middle. CDR3 length: 15 residues. Looked up from germline, CDR1 is MNHEY and CDR2 is SVGAGI. CDR3 in DNA: TGTGCCAGCAGTCCGGCTCGGGGGGCGACCTACGAGCAGTACTTC. It codes for CASSPARGATYEQYF.

This clonotype was seen a single time. The V gene is TRBV6-6, the J gene TRBJ1-2; no clear D. This CDR3 region has 12 residues. CDR1 and CDR2 from the germline V gene are MNHNY and SVGAGI (reference sequence). Trimming shortened V by 6 bases and J by 2 bases, and 7 bases separated the two germline ends. The CDR3 DNA sequence: TGTGCCAGCAGGGAGGGCAACTATGGCTACACCTTC. It is translated as CASREGNYGYTF.

This clonotype appeared a few times. The rearrangement uses TRBV30 and TRBJ1-5, with 8 bases lining up with TRBD1. The V and J ends lost 3 bases and 6 bases, in that order; junction bases with no gene match: 7. This CDR3 has 14 amino acids. Germline values: CDR1 GTSNPN, CDR2 SVGIG (reference sequence). This CDR3 reads CAWREGQATQPQHF. DNA of the CDR3: TGTGCCTGGAGGGAGGGACAGGCCACTCAGCCCCAGCATTTT.

The chain uses TRBV5-6 and TRBJ2-4; D may be TRBD1 (5 bases). CDR3 length: 16 amino acids. V was shortened by 1 base and J by 4 bases, with 15 bases between the two germline ends. Germline V CDR1 and CDR2: SGHDT, YYEEEE. CDR3 loop: CASSLFSRGGKNIQYF. In DNA form, the CDR3 reads TGTGCCAGCAGCTTGTTCTCTAGGGGTGGTAAAAACATTCAGTACTTC.

This rearrangement joins TRBV20-1 to TRBJ2-3; 8 bases match TRBD2. This CDR3 spans 15 amino acids. J gave up 2 bases and V 4 bases, and 8 bases lay outside the gene matches. The germline CDR1 and CDR2 sequences are DFQATT and SNEGSKA (reference sequence). The CDR3 is CSATNPGLATDTQYF. The CDR3 region has the DNA TGCAGTGCTACGAACCCCGGACTAGCCACAGATACGCAGTATTTT.

The V call is TRBV25-1, the J call TRBJ1-2; D not certain. The CDR3 is 14 residues long. V was pared by 3 bases and J by 8 bases, with 16 bases between. Germline V gene sequence: CDR1 MGHDK, CDR2 SYGVNS. CDR3 in amino acids: CASSETRSVDGYTF. CDR3 bases: TGTGCCAGCAGTGAGACCCGTTCGGTTGACGGCTACACCTTC.

This sequence joins TRBV7-2 and TRBJ2-1; no definite D call. The CDR3 contains 15 residues. The germline gives CDR1 SGHTA, CDR2 FQGNSA. V shed 5 bases and J shed 8 bases, with 19 bases lying between them. Here the CDR3 DNA reads TGTGCCAGCAGCCGTTCGAACTCCCATCTCGATGAGCAGTTCTTC. Its protein is CASSRSNSHLDEQFF.